The 27 T cell receptor beta chains reported below all come from one sample, sequenced in a study of T cell responses to AZD1222 COVID-19 vaccine. The table came from immunoSEQ multiplex PCR; TCRdb's copy has only in-frame clones and leaves some out. The sample has over 120,000 clones, roughly nine tenths seen once. The sample was peripheral blood, taken on day 0 of AZD1222 vaccination. The receptors here all came from an adult in good health.

The chain recombines TRBV7-2 with TRBJ1-3; D perhaps matches TRBD1 (6 bases). From germline, CDR1 is SGHTA and CDR2 FQGNSA. V lost 1 base and J lost 3, with 22 bases in between. CDR3 length: 19 amino acids. CDR3 sequence (DNA): TGTGCCAGCAGCTTAGATAGGGCGGCAGGAGGGGGGATTGGAAACACCATATATTTT. Encoded protein: CASSLDRAAGGGIGNTIYF.

The chain recombines TRBV4-1 with TRBJ1-3, with 7 bases identical to TRBD1. This CDR3 has 15 amino acids. Germline V gene lookup returns CDR1 MGHRA and CDR2 YSYEKL. The J segment lost 3 bases and the V segment lost 2 bases, leaving 4 bases of the junction unmatched. The CDR3 protein is CASSQRTGDGNTIYF. CDR3 coding DNA: TGCGCCAGCAGCCAACGTACAGGGGATGGAAACACCATATATTTT.

The chain couples TRBV6-5 to TRBJ2-7; 8 nucleotides line up with TRBD2. CDR1 MNHEY and CDR2 SVGAGI come from the germline V gene. This CDR3 contains 13 residues. Trimming took 8 bases from V and 1 from J; bases not matched to a gene: 4. Here the CDR3 DNA reads TGTGCCAGCCCGGGGGGGGCGTCCTACGAGCAGTACTTC. Its protein is CASPGGASYEQYF.

The chain has TRBV7-2 and TRBJ2-5; 8 positions agree with TRBD1. J lost 1 base, V lost 2 bases, and 3 bases had no gene match. This CDR3 has 15 amino acids. CDR1 is SGHTA, CDR2 FQGNSA, per germline. The CDR3 sequence is CASSLRQGIQETQYF. The CDR3 bases are TGTGCCAGCAGCTTACGACAGGGGATCCAAGAGACCCAGTACTTC.

The chain uses TRBV18 and TRBJ2-1; D may match TRBD1 or TRBD2 (7 bases each). V was pared by 0 bases and J by 8 bases, with 14 bases between. This CDR3 contains 15 residues. Germline CDR1 KGHSH, CDR2 LQKENI. Written as DNA, the CDR3 is TGTGCCAGCTCACCACCGTCCAGGGGGGGCGATGAGCAGTTCTTC. Translated, it gives CASSPPSRGGDEQFF.

The genes are TRBV19 and TRBJ2-5; maybe TRBD1 (5 bases). CDR3 size: 15 residues. Trimming shortened V by 1 base and J by 1 base, and 10 bases separated the two germline ends. The germline gives CDR1 LNHDA, CDR2 SQIVND (reference sequence). CDR3 protein: CASSIGGRIQETQYF. In nucleotides, the CDR3 is TGTGCCAGTAGTATAGGGGGCAGAATCCAAGAGACCCAGTACTTC.

This chain uses TRBV7-2 with TRBJ1-2, with D uncertain. Trimming removed 6 bases from V and 6 bases from J, with 17 bases in between. Per germline, CDR1 SGHTA and CDR2 FQGNSA. The CDR3 runs 14 residues. CDR3 sequence reads: CASRPSRKRDGYTF. The CDR3 DNA is TGTGCCAGCAGACCGTCCAGGAAGAGGGATGGCTACACCTTC. The full variable domain, completed using reference TRBV7-2 and TRBJ1-2, is GAGVSQSPSNKVTEKGKDVELRCDPISGHTALYWYRQSLGQGLEFLIYFQGNSAPDKSGLPSDRFSAERTGGSVSTLTIQRTQQEDSAVYLCASRPSRKRDGYTFGSGTRLTVV.

The chain is built from TRBV19 and TRBJ2-4, with unresolved D. The CDR3 runs 15 residues. From germline, CDR1 is LNHDA and CDR2 SQIVND (reference sequence). Trimming shortened V by 8 bases and J by 2 bases, and 16 bases separated the two germline ends. The CDR3: CASGRHPPTKNIQYF. The CDR3 nucleotides read TGTGCCAGTGGCCGACATCCACCGACCAAAAACATTCAGTACTTC.

This sequence joins TRBV2 and TRBJ1-2, with D possibly TRBD1 on 6 matching bases. V was clipped by 8 bases and J by 11 bases, with 15 bases between them. This CDR3 has 11 residues. The germline V gene encodes CDR1 SNHLY and CDR2 FYNNEI. The CDR3 sequence is CASVVGAGYTF. As DNA, the CDR3 is TGTGCCAGCGTGGTGGGGGCAGGTTACACCTTC.

This chain connects TRBV6-5 to TRBJ1-3; 7 positions match TRBD1. Germline V gene data show CDR1 as MNHEY and CDR2 as SVGAGI. This CDR3 has 13 amino acids. Unmatched junction bases numbered 4, after V lost 7 bases and J lost 4 bases. The CDR3 nucleotides are TGTGCCAGCAAAGAGGGGGCCGGAAACACCATATATTTT. Translation: CASKEGAGNTIYF.

The chain couples TRBV19 to TRBJ1-1, with D unresolved. V was clipped by 5 bases and J by 2 bases, with 9 bases between them. The CDR3 extends over 13 amino acids. The V gene's germline CDR1 is LNHDA and CDR2 SQIVND (reference sequence). In nucleotides, the CDR3 is TGTGCCAGTAGTCCTTGGGAAAACACTGAAGCTTTCTTT. This translates into CASSPWENTEAFF. Drawing the rest from reference TRBV19 and TRBJ1-1, the complete variable domain is DGGITQSPKYLFRKEGQNVTLSCEQNLNHDAMYWYRQDPGQGLRLIYYSQIVNDFQKGDIAEGYSVSREKKESFPLTVTSAQKNPTAFYLCASSPWENTEAFFGQGTRLTVV.

V is TRBV7-3 and J is TRBJ2-1; weak D call: TRBD1 (6 bases). The CDR3 is 16 residues long. Deletions cut 4 bases from V and 5 bases from J, with 18 bases between. Per germline, CDR1 SGHTA and CDR2 FQGTGA. The CDR3 DNA is TGTGCCAGCAGCTCCCAACCCGGGACAACTAACAATGAGCAGTTCTTC. Translating gives CASSSQPGTTNNEQFF.

The gene calls are TRBV7-6 and TRBJ2-5; unclear D gene. Deletions cut 3 bases from V and 5 bases from J, with 4 bases between. The CDR3 sequence is 11 residues long. Germline CDR1 reads SGHVS; CDR2 reads FNYEAQ. CDR3 bases: TGTGCCAGCAGCTTTTTCGAGACCCAGTACTTC. Its translation: CASSFFETQYF.

The chain links TRBV4-1 to TRBJ2-1; D is perhaps TRBD1 or TRBD2 (5 bases each). Germline V gives CDR1 MGHRA, CDR2 YSYEKL. This CDR3 spans 15 amino acids. Trimming stripped 3 bases from V and 8 bases from J, with 17 bases between. DNA for the CDR3: TGCGCCAGCAGCCAGCCCGGGACCAGCGCCGATGAGCAGTTCTTC. This sequence encodes CASSQPGTSADEQFF.

The V gene is TRBV5-4, the J gene TRBJ1-1, with D possibly matching TRBD1 (6 bases). Germline CDR1 is SGHNT and CDR2 is YYREEE (reference sequence). The CDR3 contains 14 residues. Trimming took off 1 base at V and 3 bases at J, with 10 bases between the two ends. DNA of the CDR3: TGTGCCAGCAGCTTGAGGCCAGGGGACACTGAAGCTTTCTTT. This sequence encodes CASSLRPGDTEAFF.

This clone was seen more than once but under ten times. The V call is TRBV21-1, the J call TRBJ1-3; the table names TRBD1, a call not compared with the DNA. TRBV21-1 is tagged as a pseudogene. The CDR3 extends over 16 amino acids. CDR3 amino acids: CASSDPGTGYGNTIYF. CDR3 DNA: TGTGCCAGCAGCGACCCCGGGACAGGCTATGGAAACACCATATATTTT.

The chain links TRBV15 to TRBJ2-1; 13 nucleotides line up with TRBD2. The CDR3 sequence is 18 residues long. The germline V gene encodes CDR1 LNHNV and CDR2 YYDKDF (reference sequence). Unmatched junction bases numbered 12, after V lost 1 base and J lost 9 bases. The CDR3 bases are TGTGCCACCAGCAGAGGAGGTTGGACTAGCGGGAGTGTAGGTGAGCAGTTCTTC. This codes for CATSRGGWTSGSVGEQFF.

This clone appeared a single time. The chain combines TRBV18 with TRBJ1-1; D uncertain. This CDR3 spans 14 amino acids. V gave up 1 base and J gave up 3 bases, with 9 bases separating them. CDR1 is KGHSH and CDR2 is LQKENI in the germline V gene. The CDR3 protein is CASSPLEQYTEAFF. CDR3 in DNA: TGTGCCAGCTCACCACTCGAACAGTACACTGAAGCTTTCTTT.

This rearrangement joins TRBV5-6 to TRBJ2-1; 9 bases are shared with TRBD1. Germline V gene data show CDR1 as SGHDT and CDR2 as YYEEEE. J lost 2 bases, V lost 5 bases, and 8 bases had no gene match. The CDR3 loop spans 16 amino acids. CDR3 sequence: CASSSTGGGPYNEQFF. In DNA form, the CDR3 reads TGTGCCAGCAGTTCCACAGGGGGCGGCCCCTACAATGAGCAGTTCTTC.

J is TRBJ2-2 and V is TRBV4-1; D possibly corresponds to TRBD2 (7 bases). Germline CDR1 MGHRA, CDR2 YSYEKL. V lost 1 base and J lost 2, with 17 bases in between. The CDR3 totals 18 residues. CDR3 in DNA: TGCGCCAGCAGCCAAGGAGGGGCGGGGGCCGTTAACACCGGGGAGCTGTTTTTT. Translation: CASSQGGAGAVNTGELFF.

This chain connects TRBV5-4 to TRBJ1-1, with TRBD1 matching 11 bases. This CDR3 comprises 15 residues. CDR1 is SGHNT, CDR2 YYREEE, per germline (reference sequence). J gave up 4 bases and V 0 bases, and 2 bases lay outside the gene matches. In DNA form, the CDR3 reads TGTGCCAGCAGCTTGGGCGGGACAGGGGGCACTGAAGCTTTCTTT. It is translated as CASSLGGTGGTEAFF.

The J gene is TRBJ1-5, the V gene TRBV24-1; 9 positions agree with TRBD1. Germline V CDR1 and CDR2: KGHDR, SFDVKD. CDR3 size: 15 residues. V shed 5 bases and J 6 bases; nucleotides not matched to a gene: 7. This CDR3 is CATSVGQGQGQPQHF. DNA for the CDR3: TGTGCCACCAGTGTCGGACAGGGACAGGGTCAGCCCCAGCATTTT.

V is TRBV5-1 and J is TRBJ2-5; possible D gene TRBD2, 5 bases. V was trimmed by 0 bases and J by 5 bases, leaving 8 bases between them. CDR1 and CDR2 (germline): SGHRS, YFSETQ. The CDR3 contains 13 residues. DNA of the CDR3: TGCGCCAGCAGCTTGGAGGTAGCGGAGACCCAGTACTTC. Protein sequence: CASSLEVAETQYF.

The chain couples TRBV28 to TRBJ1-6; maybe TRBD1 (6 bases). V was cut by 2 bases and J by 7 bases, with 6 bases left in between. The CDR3 spans 13 residues. Germline V CDR1 and CDR2: MDHEN, SYDVKM. This CDR3 reads CASSLGGNSPLHF. The CDR3 coding sequence is TGTGCCAGCAGTTTAGGGGGCAATTCACCCCTCCACTTT. The complete variable domain, with remaining parts taken from reference TRBV28 and TRBJ1-6, reads DVKVTQSSRYLVKRTGEKVFLECVQDMDHENMFWYRQDPGLGLRLIYFSYDVKMKEKGDIPEGYSVSREKKERFSLILESASTNQTSMYLCASSLGGNSPLHFGNGTRLTVT.

V usage is TRBV10-3 and J usage is TRBJ1-6; 7 bases agree with TRBD1. The V gene's germline CDR1 is ENHRY and CDR2 SYGVKD. CDR3 length: 14 residues. V trimming: 6 bases; J trimming: 7 bases; junction bases outside the gene matches: 6. In DNA, the CDR3 is TGTGCCATCAGGGCGGGACAGACGAATTCACCCCTCCACTTT. This translates into CAIRAGQTNSPLHF.

J is TRBJ2-1 and V is TRBV9; 10 bases fit TRBD2. CDR1 is SGDLS, CDR2 YYNGEE, per germline. The J segment lost 7 bases and the V segment lost 0 bases, leaving 7 bases of the junction unmatched. The CDR3 length is 16 residues. DNA of the CDR3: TGTGCCAGCAGCGTAGAAGGACTAGCGGTGAAAAATGAGCAGTTCTTC. Protein sequence: CASSVEGLAVKNEQFF.

This clone showed up just once. CDR3 residues: CASSPNYGYTF. CDR3 coding DNA: TGTGCCAGCTCACCAAACTATGGCTACACCTTC. V is TRBV18 and J is TRBJ1-2, with D uncertain. Deletions cut 2 bases from V and 2 bases from J, with 0 bases between. The CDR3 totals 11 residues. Germline lookup yields CDR1 KGHSH and CDR2 LQKENI.